The following is a T cell receptor (beta chain) sequence with its context. Its target antigen remains unknown. Per-nucleotide qualities are absent, and no much larger clonotype sits a single base away. This sample stems from a study of cytomegalovirus exposure and HLA in healthy donors (dated by TCRdb to 2016 to 2017). Looking at the study overall: According to an earlier analysis of several hundred of the donors, roughly 180 million T cells yielded 95 million to 140 million unique TCR beta sequences and around 300 Gb of sequence data. A few DR-DQ haplotypes were treated as single units for association and clustering because of strong linkage in the cohort. HLA typing covered class I and class II loci at four-digit resolution. The study combined high-throughput TCR immunosequencing, statistical association of individual TCRs with disease status, and machine learning to predict cytomegalovirus infection status. To decide whether each TCR beta V gene segment behaved as functional or pseudogenic, an earlier analysis of 587 of the donors relied on high-throughput TCR beta sequencing. Among 300 to 500 genotyped donors of the cohort, an average of about 240,000 unique TCR beta nucleotide sequences was sequenced per donor, of which approximately 18% were non-productive. Rather than drawing on any new phenotypic data, the later analysis identified candidate immune exposures from TCR beta sequences and the way those sequences occurred across donors. Every discovery cohort repertoire had been produced on one sequencing platform. The study profiled the T cell repertoires of 500 to 800 subjects by immunosequencing and related them to cytomegalovirus serostatus. Of the roughly 420 genotyped donors, more than 75% were placed in the genetic ancestry cluster associated with self-reported Caucasian donors. An early release that covered fewer than 800 HLA-typed donors contained around 300 gigabases of sequencing data and 80 million or so unique TCR sequences. A separate validation cohort of over 95 different subjects was used in addition to the approximately 640-subject first cohort. Donor age, sex, ethnicity and CMV serostatus were collected together with the repertoire data. Typing coverage varied by locus: 629-630 donors for A, B, C, DRB1 and DQB1; more than 500 for DQA1; nearly 610 for DPA1; 400 to 480 for DPB1. To study patterns of TCR occurrence, a later analysis re-analyzed previously published TCR beta repertoires from 600 to 750 donors and added high-resolution HLA genotyping. In a later genetic analysis, genome-wide SNP genotypes for about 55% of the roughly 700 donors were used, and that subset was treated as a discovery cohort. The study aimed to test whether signatures of past pathogen exposure could be identified by cataloging public T cell receptors.

What the authors observed across the whole study: Immune exposure information for the cohort was limited to CMV serostatus. A later genetic analysis reported fewer N-insertions in productive TCRs among donors in an Asian-associated ancestry cluster than the roughly 700-donor mean. A few of the identified cytomegalovirus-associated TCR beta chains were confirmed in vitro to be specific for cytomegalovirus antigens. In a later analysis, most CMV-associated TCR beta chains were found to appear HLA-restricted, with HLA associations seemingly driven largely by CMV exposure. A further reported finding was that TCR beta sequences accurately predicted the HLA-A and HLA-B alleles for most subjects in the first cohort. When HLA alleles, especially DR and DQ, strongly co-occurred, TCR associations were difficult to assign to individual alleles. An earlier analysis of approximately 570 of the donors showed that most TCR beta V segments appeared in productive rearrangements either about 87% or about 30% of the time, which broadly matched IMGT annotations. Sequencing depth was assumed to be roughly uniform across donors in the presence/absence analyses, though that assumption may not hold. The 87-base-pair reads could not distinguish some IMGT-functional V segments, including TRBV6-2 and TRBV6-3, so those segments were excluded. An association between a missense DCLRE1C variant and V-gene and J-gene trimming of TCR beta chains was found in a later genetic analysis and replicated in an independent cohort. In a later analysis, some 17,000 TCR beta sequences were associated with specific HLA alleles at a false discovery rate of 0.05. In this cohort, only TCR beta chains were sequenced, and detectable features were limited by the absence of alpha or paired-chain data. A later analysis reported that several top co-occurrence clusters appeared linked to parvovirus B19, influenza, CMV and Epstein-Barr virus. A total of 150 to 200 TCR beta chains were listed by the study as associated with cytomegalovirus. In a later analysis, the rate of TCR association differed among HLA loci, with DRB1 alleles having the most associated TCRs and HLA-C alleles having the fewest. In both the original and validation cohorts, the classifier was reported to diagnose cytomegalovirus status with high specificity and sensitivity. It was suggested by the authors that the approach could potentially be generalized to other disease states and immunological phenotypes. While some public TCRs were present in many individuals, most TCR sequences turned up only very rarely across donors. Because counts were too low, about 17 rarely observed V segments, including chromosome 9 orphons, were excluded from the earlier analysis of around 590 of the donors. Because some donors lacked HLA typing at each locus, the association tests relied only on the typed subset. A cluster of highly shared sequence variants was judged likely to represent a technical artifact of the sequencing pipeline. In a later analysis, HLA-associated TCR beta chains were found to be more clonally expanded and to have lower generation probabilities than equally common non-associated chains. Linkage disequilibrium might explain the correlated functional status among segregating V segments, but an unknown experimental factor could not be ruled out.

Trimming at the junction amounts to 4 bases on V and 6 bases on J, and the germline ends lie 4 bases apart. There are 11 amino acids in the CDR3, from cysteine to phenylalanine inclusive. The entry retains the CDR3 DNA only, 33 bases that are in frame from base 1. CDR1 is given as MDHEN and CDR2 as SYDVKM, both from the germline V gene. The library was generated by the immunoSEQ multiplex PCR assay. For the multiplex PCR, a mixture combining 60 forward primers for TCR Vbeta segments and 13 reverse primers for TCR Jbeta segments was used. A multiplex PCR assay on genomic DNA amplified the CDR3 region of rearranged TCR beta genes. On the Illumina HiSeq System, the amplified TCR beta libraries were sequenced as 87-base-pair reads. The paper's processing steps were these. A later analysis tallied approximately 87 million unique TCR beta chains across the 650 to 750 repertoires, and approximately 11 million of those chains were shared by two or more donors. Raw reads were error-corrected and collapsed into unique sequences with a nearest-neighbor algorithm that merged closely related sequences to remove PCR and sequencing errors. Alignment of CDR3 sequences to IMGT reference sequences was used to assign V, D and J gene segments. For a sequence to be retained, at least a six-nucleotide match to both a V gene segment and a J gene segment was required. Rearrangements were called productive when the CDR3 lacked stop codons and stayed in frame with V and J; all others were non-productive. CDR3 was defined by IMGT convention, running from the second conserved V-encoded cysteine to the conserved J-encoded phenylalanine. In an earlier analysis of some 550 of the donors, sequences lacking an unambiguous match to a single V gene segment were excluded. An earlier analysis of 500 to 700 of the donors classified V segments as functional when productive rearrangements were above 56.7% and as segregating when the standard deviation between donors was above 5%. A statistical classification framework was developed to diagnose cytomegalovirus status using the catalog of TCR beta chain sequences. In a later analysis, V and J genes were assigned by comparing TCR nucleotide sequences against IMGT/GENE-DB human TR gene sequences. A later analysis assigned CDR3 sequences and most-parsimonious VDJ recombination scenarios with the TCRdist pipeline. A later analysis defined each TCR beta chain by its CDR3 amino acid sequence plus V-gene family, and excluded reads lacking a unique V-gene family. In a later analysis, 500 to 700 highly shared, low-generation-probability nucleotide sequences were removed to address suspected cross-contamination and a sequencing artifact. For each public chain, a later analysis derived a clonal expansion index from normalized ranks of inferred template counts within each repertoire. In a later analysis, generation probabilities were computed with a VDJ recombination model fitted to out-of-frame rearrangements, and the resulting probabilities were checked against IGoR. Hypergeometric tests were used in a later analysis to score TCR-TCR, TCR-HLA and TCR-CMV co-occurrence, with a repertoire-size bias correction applied to the TCR pairs. A later analysis estimated false discovery rates by permuting HLA or CMV assignments 20 times. A later analysis grouped co-occurring TCRs with DBSCAN, adding TCRdist sequence similarity when clustering within HLA-allele-positive subsets. Co-occurrence clustering excluded repertoires with fewer than 30,000 or more than 120,000 public chains, plus five with anomalous nucleotide sharing. This immuneACCESS table, as held by TCRdb, lists in-frame sequences with V and J called but not all clones. Of the missing ones, under half trace to an unresolved V gene in checked studies; the others have no known cause. The D gene and trimming were derived from the DNA, and the V and J assignments and clone size from that table. For this sample the table gives 150,000 to 200,000 clones, of which approximately 78% were detected only once. The ten largest clones add up to less than 1% of the sample.

The cohort was made up of approximately 700 healthy bone marrow donors. At the time of sampling, every cohort member was nominally healthy, though immune exposures that went unrecorded were likely present. The donor was CMV seropositive and was included in the group of 250 to 300 seropositive cohort members. A peripheral blood sample was provided by each donor, and peripheral blood mononuclear cells were used for TCR beta sequencing. The Qiagen DNeasy Blood Extraction Kit was used to extract genomic DNA from the blood cell samples. The origin of this receptor is a girl aged 2 to 10 in good health and CMV-seropositive. Sequencing used PBMCs. The rearranged chain carries TRBV28 and TRBJ1-5; confidence is insufficient to name the D gene. This receptor has the CDR3 CASSSFQPQHF. In nucleotide form, the sequence is TGTGCCAGCAGTTCTTTTCAGCCCCAGCATTTT.